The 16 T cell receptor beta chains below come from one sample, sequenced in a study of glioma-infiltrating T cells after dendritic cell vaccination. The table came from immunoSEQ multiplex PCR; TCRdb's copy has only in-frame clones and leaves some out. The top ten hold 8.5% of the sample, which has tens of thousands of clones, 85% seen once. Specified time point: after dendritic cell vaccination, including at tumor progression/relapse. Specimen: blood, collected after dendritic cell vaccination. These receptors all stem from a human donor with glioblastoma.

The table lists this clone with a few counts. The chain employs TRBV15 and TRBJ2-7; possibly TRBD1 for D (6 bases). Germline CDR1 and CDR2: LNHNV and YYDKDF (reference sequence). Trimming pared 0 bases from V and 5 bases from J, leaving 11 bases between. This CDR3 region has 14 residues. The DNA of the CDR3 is TGTGCCACCAGCAGAGATCGAACAGGGAACGAGCAGTACTTC. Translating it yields CATSRDRTGNEQYF.

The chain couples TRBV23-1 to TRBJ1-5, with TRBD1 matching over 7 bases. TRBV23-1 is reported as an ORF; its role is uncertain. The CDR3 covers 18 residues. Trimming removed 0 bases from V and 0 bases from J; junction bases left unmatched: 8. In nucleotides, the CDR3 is TGCGCCAGCAGTCAATCGTTTAAAACAGGGGATAGCAATCAGCCCCAGCATTTT. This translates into CASSQSFKTGDSNQPQHF.

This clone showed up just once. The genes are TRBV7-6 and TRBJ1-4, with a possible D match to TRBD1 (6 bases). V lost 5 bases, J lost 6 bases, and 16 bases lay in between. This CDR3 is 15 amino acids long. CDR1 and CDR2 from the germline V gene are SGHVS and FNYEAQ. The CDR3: CASSPEVQGYEKLFF. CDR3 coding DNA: TGTGCCAGCAGCCCAGAGGTACAGGGTTATGAAAAACTGTTTTTT.

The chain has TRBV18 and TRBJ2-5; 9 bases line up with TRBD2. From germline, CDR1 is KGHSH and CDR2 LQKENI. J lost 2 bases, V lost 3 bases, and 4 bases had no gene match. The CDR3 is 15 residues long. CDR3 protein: CASSPLTSGQETQYF. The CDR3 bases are TGTGCCAGCTCACCTCTGACTAGCGGACAAGAGACCCAGTACTTC.

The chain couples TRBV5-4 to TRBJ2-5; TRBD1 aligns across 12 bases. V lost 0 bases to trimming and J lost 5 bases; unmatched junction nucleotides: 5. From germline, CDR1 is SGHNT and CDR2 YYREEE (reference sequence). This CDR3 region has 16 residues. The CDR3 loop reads CASSLGRDRGPETQYF. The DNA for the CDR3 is TGTGCCAGCAGCTTGGGCCGGGACAGGGGGCCGGAGACCCAGTACTTC.

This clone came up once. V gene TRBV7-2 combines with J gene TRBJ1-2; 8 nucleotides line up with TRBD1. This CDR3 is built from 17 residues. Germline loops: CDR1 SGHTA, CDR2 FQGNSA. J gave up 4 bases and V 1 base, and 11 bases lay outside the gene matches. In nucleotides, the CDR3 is TGTGCCAGCAGCTTAGAAGGGACAGGCCGGAGTGTCTATGGCTACACCTTC. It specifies CASSLEGTGRSVYGYTF.

The CDR3 sequence: CASSLGGLYGYTF. DNA of the CDR3: TGTGCCAGCAGTTTGGGGGGTTTATATGGCTACACCTTC. This chain joins TRBV27 and TRBJ1-2; TRBD1 is a possible D gene (5 bases). CDR3 size: 13 residues. Germline values: CDR1 MNHEY, CDR2 SMNVEV (reference sequence). The V gene lost 3 bases and the J gene lost 5 bases, with 10 bases spanning the gap.

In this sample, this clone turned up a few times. The CDR3 DNA is TGTGCCAGCAGCAAAGGACATGGGGAAGTAGAGACCCAGTACTTC. It encodes CASSKGHGEVETQYF. The J gene is TRBJ2-5, the V gene TRBV28; tentative D call: TRBD1 (5 bases). V was pared by 6 bases and J by 4 bases, with 18 bases between. Looked up from germline, CDR1 is MDHEN and CDR2 is SYDVKM. There are 15 residues in the CDR3.

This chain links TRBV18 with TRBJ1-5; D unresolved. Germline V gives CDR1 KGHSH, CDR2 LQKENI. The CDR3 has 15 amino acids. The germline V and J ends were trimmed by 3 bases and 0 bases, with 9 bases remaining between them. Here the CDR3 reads CASSPVTNSNQPQHF. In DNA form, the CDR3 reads TGTGCCAGCTCACCGGTAACTAATAGCAATCAGCCCCAGCATTTT.

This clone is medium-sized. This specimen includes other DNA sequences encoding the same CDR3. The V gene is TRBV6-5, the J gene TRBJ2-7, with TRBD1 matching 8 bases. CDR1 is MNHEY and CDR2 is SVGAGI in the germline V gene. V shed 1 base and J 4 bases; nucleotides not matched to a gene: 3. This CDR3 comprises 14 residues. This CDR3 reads CASSYLGQGYEQYF. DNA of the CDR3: TGTGCCAGCAGTTACTTAGGACAGGGTTACGAGCAGTACTTC.

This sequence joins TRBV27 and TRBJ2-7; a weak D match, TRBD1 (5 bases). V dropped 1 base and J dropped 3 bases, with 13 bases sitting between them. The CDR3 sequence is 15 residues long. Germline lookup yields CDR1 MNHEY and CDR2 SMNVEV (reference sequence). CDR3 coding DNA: TGTGCCAGCAGTTTATACGACAGCACTATCTACGAGCAGTACTTC. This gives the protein CASSLYDSTIYEQYF.

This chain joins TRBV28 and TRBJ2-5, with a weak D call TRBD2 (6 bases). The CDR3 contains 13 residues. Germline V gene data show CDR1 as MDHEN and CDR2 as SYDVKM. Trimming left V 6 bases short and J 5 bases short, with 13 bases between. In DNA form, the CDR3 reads TGTGCCAGCAGCCCCGGAGGGATCGAGACCCAGTACTTC. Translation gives CASSPGGIETQYF. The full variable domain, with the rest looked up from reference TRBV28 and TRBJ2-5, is DVKVTQSSRYLVKRTGEKVFLECVQDMDHENMFWYRQDPGLGLRLIYFSYDVKMKEKGDIPEGYSVSREKKERFSLILESASTNQTSMYLCASSPGGIETQYFGPGTRLLVL.

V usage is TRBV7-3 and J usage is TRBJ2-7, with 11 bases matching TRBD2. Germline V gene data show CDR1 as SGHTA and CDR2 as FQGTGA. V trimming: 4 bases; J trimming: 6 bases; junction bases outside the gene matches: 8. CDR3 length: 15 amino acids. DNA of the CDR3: TGTGCCAGCAGCTCCCATAGCGGGAGGGCCGTCGAGCAGTACTTC. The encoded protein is CASSSHSGRAVEQYF.

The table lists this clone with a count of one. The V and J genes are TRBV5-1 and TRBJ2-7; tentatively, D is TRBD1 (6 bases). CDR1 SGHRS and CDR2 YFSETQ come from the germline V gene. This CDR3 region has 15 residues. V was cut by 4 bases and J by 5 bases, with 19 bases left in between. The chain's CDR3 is CASSQEAGGQHEQYF. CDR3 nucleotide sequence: TGCGCCAGCAGCCAGGAGGCTGGGGGCCAACACGAGCAGTACTTC.

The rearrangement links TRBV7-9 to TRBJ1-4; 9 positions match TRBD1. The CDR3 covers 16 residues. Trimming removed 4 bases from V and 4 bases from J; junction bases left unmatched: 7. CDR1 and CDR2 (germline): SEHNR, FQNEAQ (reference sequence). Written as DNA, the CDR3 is TGTGCCAGCAGCTCCCACAGGGGGCAGGGTAATGAAAAACTGTTTTTT. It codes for CASSSHRGQGNEKLFF.

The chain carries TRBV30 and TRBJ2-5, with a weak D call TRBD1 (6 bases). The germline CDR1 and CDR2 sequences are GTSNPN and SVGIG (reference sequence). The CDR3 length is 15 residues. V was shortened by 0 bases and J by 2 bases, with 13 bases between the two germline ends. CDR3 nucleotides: TGTGCCTGGAGTGTACGCCAGGGGAATCAAGAGACCCAGTACTTC. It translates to CAWSVRQGNQETQYF.